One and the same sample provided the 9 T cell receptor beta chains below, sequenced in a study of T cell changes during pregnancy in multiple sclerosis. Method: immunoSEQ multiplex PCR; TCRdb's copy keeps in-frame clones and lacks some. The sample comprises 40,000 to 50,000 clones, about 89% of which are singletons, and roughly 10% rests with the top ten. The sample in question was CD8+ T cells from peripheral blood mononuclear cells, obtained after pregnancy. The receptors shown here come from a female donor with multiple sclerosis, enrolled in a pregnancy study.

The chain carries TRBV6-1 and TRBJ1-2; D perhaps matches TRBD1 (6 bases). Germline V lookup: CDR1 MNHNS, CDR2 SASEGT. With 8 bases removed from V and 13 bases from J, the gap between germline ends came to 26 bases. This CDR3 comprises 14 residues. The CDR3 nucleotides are TGTGCCAGCCTACATACAATCGAGAGGGGGACGTTCACCTTC. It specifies CASLHTIERGTFTF.

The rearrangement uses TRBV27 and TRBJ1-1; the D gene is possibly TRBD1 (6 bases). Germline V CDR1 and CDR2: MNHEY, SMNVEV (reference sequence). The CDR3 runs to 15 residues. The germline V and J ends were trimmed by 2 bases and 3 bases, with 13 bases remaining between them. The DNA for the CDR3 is TGTGCCAGCAGTTTAGCCGGGACAACTTACACTGAAGCTTTCTTT. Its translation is CASSLAGTTYTEAFF.

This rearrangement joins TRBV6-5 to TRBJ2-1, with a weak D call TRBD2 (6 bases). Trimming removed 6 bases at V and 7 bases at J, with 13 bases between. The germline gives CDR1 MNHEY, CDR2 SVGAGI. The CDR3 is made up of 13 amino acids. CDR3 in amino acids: CASSSGTYNEQFF. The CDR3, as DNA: TGTGCCAGCAGCTCCGGGACTTATAATGAGCAGTTCTTC.

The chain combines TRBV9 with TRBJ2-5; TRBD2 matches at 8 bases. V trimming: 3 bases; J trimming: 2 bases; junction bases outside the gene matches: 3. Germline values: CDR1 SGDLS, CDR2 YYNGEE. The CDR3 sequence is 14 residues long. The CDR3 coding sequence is TGTGCCAGCAGCGGACGGGGGGGACAAGAGACCCAGTACTTC. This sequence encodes CASSGRGGQETQYF.

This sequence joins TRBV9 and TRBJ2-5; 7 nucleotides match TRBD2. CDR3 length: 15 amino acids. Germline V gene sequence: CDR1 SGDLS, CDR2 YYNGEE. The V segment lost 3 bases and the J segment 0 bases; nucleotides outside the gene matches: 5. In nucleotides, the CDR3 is TGTGCCAGCAGCGGGTCCAGCGGGGACCAAGAGACCCAGTACTTC. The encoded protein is CASSGSSGDQETQYF.

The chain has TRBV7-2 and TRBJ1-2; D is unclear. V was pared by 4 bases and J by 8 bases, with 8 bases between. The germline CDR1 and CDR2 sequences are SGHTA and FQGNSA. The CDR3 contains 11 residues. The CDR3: CASSSLRGYTF. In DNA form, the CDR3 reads TGTGCCAGCAGCTCCCTTAGAGGCTACACCTTC.

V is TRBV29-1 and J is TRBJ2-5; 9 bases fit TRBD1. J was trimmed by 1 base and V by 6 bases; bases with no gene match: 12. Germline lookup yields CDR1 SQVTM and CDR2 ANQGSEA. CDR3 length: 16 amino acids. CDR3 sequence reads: CSVNGQGKTGQETQYF. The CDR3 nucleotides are TGCAGCGTCAACGGACAGGGGAAAACGGGCCAAGAGACCCAGTACTTC.

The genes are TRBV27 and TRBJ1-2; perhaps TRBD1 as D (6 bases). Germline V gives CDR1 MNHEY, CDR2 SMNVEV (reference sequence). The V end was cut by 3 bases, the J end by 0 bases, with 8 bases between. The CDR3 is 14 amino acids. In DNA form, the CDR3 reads TGTGCCAGCAGTTTCGGACAGACTAACTATGGCTACACCTTC. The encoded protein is CASSFGQTNYGYTF.

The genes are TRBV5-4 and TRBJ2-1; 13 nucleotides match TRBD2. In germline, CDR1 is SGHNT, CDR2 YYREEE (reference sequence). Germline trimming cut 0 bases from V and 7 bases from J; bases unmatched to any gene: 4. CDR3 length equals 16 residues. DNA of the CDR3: TGTGCCAGCAGCTTGGCTGTGACTAGCGGGGGGAATGAGCAGTTCTTC. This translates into CASSLAVTSGGNEQFF.